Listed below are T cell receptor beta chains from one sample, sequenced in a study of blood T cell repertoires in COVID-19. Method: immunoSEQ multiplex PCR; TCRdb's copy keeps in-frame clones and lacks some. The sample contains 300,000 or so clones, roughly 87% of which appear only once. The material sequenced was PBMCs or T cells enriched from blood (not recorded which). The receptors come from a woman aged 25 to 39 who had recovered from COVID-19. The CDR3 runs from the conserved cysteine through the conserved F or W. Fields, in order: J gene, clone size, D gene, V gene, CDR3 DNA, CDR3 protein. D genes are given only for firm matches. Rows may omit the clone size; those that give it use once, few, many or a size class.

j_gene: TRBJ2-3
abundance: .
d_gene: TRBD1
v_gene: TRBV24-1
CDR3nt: TGTGCCACCAGTGGACAGGGGGATATAGATACGCAGTATTTT
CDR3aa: CATSGQGDIDTQYF

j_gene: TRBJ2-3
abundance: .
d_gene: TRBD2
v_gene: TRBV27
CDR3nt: TGTGCCAGCAGTTTCCGGACTAGCGGGGGGGCGGGAGATACGCAGTATTTT
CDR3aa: CASSFRTSGGAGDTQYF

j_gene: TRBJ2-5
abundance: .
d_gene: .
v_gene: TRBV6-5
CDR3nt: TGTGCCAGCAGTAGGGGGACCCCAAAAGAGACCCAGTACTTC
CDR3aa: CASSRGTPKETQYF

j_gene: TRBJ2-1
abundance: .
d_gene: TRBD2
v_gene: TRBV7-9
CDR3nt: TGTGCCAGCAGCTCCTTAGCGGGGCTAAGCTCCTACAATGAGCAGTTCTTC
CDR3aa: CASSSLAGLSSYNEQFF

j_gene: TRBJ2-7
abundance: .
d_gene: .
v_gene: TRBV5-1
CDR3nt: TGCGCCAGCAGCTTGGACAGAACCTACGAGCAGTACTTC
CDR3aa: CASSLDRTYEQYF

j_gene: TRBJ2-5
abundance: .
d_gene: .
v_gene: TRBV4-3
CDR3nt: TGCGCCAGCAGCCAAGGTCTCGGCCAAGAGACCCAGTACTTC
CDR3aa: CASSQGLGQETQYF

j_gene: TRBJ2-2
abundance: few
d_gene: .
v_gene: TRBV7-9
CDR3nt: TGTGCCAGCAGCTTGGCCCTCGGGCGGGGCTACACCGGGGAGCTGTTTTTT
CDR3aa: CASSLALGRGYTGELFF

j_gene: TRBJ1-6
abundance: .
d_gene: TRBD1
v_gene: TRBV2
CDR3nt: TGTGCCAGCAGTGCCCGGGACAGGGAGATCGGTTCACCCCTCCACTTT
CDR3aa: CASSARDREIGSPLHF

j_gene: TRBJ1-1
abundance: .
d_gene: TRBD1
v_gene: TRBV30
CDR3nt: TGTGCCTGGAGTGTACTAGGTACAGGACAGGCCACTGAAGCTTTCTTT
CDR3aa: CAWSVLGTGQATEAFF

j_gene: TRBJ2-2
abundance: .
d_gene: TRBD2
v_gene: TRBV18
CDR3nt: TGTGCCAGCTCACAGCTGGATCTACTAGCGGACGGGGAGCTGTTTTTT
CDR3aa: CASSQLDLLADGELFF

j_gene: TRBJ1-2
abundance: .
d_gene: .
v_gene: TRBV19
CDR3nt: TGTGCCAGTAATAGGGCGGGACCTGACTACGGCTACACCTTC
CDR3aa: CASNRAGPDYGYTF

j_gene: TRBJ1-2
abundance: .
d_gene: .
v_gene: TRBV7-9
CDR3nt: TGTGCCAGCAGCTTAGGGACACAAGATTATGGCTACACCTTC
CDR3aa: CASSLGTQDYGYTF

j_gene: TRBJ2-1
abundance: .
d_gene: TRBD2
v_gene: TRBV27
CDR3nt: TGTGCCAGCAGTTTATCTTCCCCCCTATGGAGCGGGGGGCCCAATGAGCAGTTCTTC
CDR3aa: CASSLSSPLWSGGPNEQFF

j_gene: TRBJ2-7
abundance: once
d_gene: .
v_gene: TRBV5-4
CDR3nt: TGTGCCAGCAGCTCAATTTCGGGTCAAGGGGGATACTACGAGCAGTACTTC
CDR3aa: CASSSISGQGGYYEQYF

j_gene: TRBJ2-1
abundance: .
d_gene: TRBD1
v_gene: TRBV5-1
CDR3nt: TGCGCCAGCAGCCTCGGGACAGGAAGCTCCTACAATGAGCAGTTCTTC
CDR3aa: CASSLGTGSSYNEQFF

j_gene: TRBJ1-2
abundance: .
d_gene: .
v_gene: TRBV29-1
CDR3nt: TGCAGCGTCGGCATTTCGGGAGCCTATGGCTACACCTTC
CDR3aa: CSVGISGAYGYTF

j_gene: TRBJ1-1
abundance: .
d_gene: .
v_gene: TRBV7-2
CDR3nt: TGTGCCAGCAGCTTAGTCGGCGGAGGGAACACTGAAGCTTTCTTT
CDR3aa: CASSLVGGGNTEAFF

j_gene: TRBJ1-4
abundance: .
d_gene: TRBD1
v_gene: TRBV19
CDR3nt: TGTGCCAGTAGTGACCGGGGACAGGGGGCCTTAGTCCCCTTTAAACTGTTTTTT
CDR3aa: CASSDRGQGALVPFKLFF

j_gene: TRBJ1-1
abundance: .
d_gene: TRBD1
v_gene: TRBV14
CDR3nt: TGTGCCAGCAGCCAAGGGCAGGGGGCGGAAACTGAAGCTTTCTTT
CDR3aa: CASSQGQGAETEAFF

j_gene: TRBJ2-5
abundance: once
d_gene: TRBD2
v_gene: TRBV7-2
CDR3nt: TGTGCCAGCAGCACGCGTCCTAGCGGACTCCAAGAGACCCAGTACTTC
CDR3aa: CASSTRPSGLQETQYF

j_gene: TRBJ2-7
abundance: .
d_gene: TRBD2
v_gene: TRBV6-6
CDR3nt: TGTGCCAGCACCACGGGACTAGCGGACTCCTACGAGCAGTACTTC
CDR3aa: CASTTGLADSYEQYF

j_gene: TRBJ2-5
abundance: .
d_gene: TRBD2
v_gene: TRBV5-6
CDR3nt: TGTGCCAGCAGCCTCCGAGCGGGGGCCTCTAGTTCCCAGTACTTC
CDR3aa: CASSLRAGASSSQYF

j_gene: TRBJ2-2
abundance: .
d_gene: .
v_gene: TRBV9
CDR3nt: TGTGCCAGCAGCCCGCTGGGAGGCAGCCAGAACACCGGGGAGCTGTTTTTT
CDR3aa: CASSPLGGSQNTGELFF

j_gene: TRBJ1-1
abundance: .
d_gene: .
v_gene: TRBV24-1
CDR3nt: TGTGCCACCAGTGATCCGCCGGGAGGTCCGGGGAACACTGAAGCTTTCTTT
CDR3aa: CATSDPPGGPGNTEAFF

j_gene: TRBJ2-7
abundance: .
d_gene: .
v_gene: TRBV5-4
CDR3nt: TGTGCCAGCAGCTTTTCCGGGGTGCCCTACGAGCAGTACTTC
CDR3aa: CASSFSGVPYEQYF

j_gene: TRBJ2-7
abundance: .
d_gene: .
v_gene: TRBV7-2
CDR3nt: TGTGCCAGCAGCTTAGGAGAATACGAGCAGTACTTC
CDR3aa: CASSLGEYEQYF

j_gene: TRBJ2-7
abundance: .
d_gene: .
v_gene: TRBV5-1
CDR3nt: TGCGCCAGCAGCTTGTTTGCGGGGCACTCCTACGAGCAGTACTTC
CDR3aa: CASSLFAGHSYEQYF

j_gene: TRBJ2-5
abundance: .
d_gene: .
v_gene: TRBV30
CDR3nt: TGTGCCTGGACTCCGGGACGGGGGGCCTGGGAGACCCAGTACTTC
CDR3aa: CAWTPGRGAWETQYF

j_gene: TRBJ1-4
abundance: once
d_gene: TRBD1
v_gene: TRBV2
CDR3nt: TGTGCCAGCAGTCGTGGACAGGGGCAAACTAATGAAAAACTGTTTTTT
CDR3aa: CASSRGQGQTNEKLFF

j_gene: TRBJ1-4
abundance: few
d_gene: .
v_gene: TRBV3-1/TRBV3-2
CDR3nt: TGTGCCAGCAGCCAACTCGCGGGGCGGGTCACTAATGAAAAACTGTTTTTT
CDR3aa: CASSQLAGRVTNEKLFF

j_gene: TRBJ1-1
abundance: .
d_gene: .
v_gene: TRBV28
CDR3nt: TGTGCCAGTAGGGGAAAACCTGAAGCTTTCTTT
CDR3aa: CASRGKPEAFF

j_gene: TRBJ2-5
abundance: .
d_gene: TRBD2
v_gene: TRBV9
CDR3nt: TGTGCCAGCAGCGTGGCGACTAGCGGGGGCGAGACCCAGTACTTC
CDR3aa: CASSVATSGGETQYF

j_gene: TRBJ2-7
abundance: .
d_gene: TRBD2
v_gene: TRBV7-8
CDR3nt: TGTGCCAGCAGCCCGTCGGGGGGCTACGAGCAGTACTTC
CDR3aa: CASSPSGGYEQYF

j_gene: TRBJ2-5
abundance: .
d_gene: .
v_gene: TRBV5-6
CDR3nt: TGTGCCAGCAGCTTGGGGCCGGCGGTAGAGACCCAGTACTTC
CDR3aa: CASSLGPAVETQYF

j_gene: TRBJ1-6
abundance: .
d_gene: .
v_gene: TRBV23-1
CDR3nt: TGCGCCAGCAGACAGGGTGCCTTT
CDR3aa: CASRQGAF

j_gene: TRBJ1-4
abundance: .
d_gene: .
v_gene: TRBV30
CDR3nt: TGTGCCTGGAGTGTACGGGATGAAAAACTGTTTTTT
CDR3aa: CAWSVRDEKLFF

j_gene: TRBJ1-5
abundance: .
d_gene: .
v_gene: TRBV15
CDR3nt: TGTGCCACCAGCAGAGATCTGGATAGGGGGAATCAGCCCCAGCATTTT
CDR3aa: CATSRDLDRGNQPQHF

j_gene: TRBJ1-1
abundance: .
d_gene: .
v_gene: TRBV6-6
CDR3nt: TGTGCCAGCACTCCCGAGATGAACACTGAAGCTTTCTTT
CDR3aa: CASTPEMNTEAFF

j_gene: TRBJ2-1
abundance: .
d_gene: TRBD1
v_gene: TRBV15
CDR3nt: TGTGCCACCAGCAGCAACAGGGGGCCATACAATGAGCAGTTCTTC
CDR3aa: CATSSNRGPYNEQFF

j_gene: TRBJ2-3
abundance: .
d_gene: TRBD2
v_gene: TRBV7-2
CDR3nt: TGTGCCAGCAGCCCCACTAGCGGCACAGATACGCAGTATTTT
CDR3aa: CASSPTSGTDTQYF

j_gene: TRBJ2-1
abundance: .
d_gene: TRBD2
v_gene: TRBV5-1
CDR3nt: TGCGCCAGCAGCTCCATGGTAGCGGGGGGCTTCCCTGTCAATGAGCAGTTCTTC
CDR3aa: CASSSMVAGGFPVNEQFF

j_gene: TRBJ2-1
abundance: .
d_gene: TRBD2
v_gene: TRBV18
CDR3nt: TGTGCCAGCTCACCGTATTGGCGGGGGGGCAAGCGATATGAGCAGTTCTTC
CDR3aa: CASSPYWRGGKRYEQFF